The table lists the clone carrying this T cell receptor beta chain with a few counts. Its antigen is still unknown. With 5 bases removed from V and 5 bases from J, the gap between germline ends came to 13 bases. Germline V lookup: CDR1 LNHDA, CDR2 SQIVND (reference sequence). This CDR3 is built from 15 residues. 5'RACE, which relied on constant-segment primers, yielded TCR alpha and TCR beta cDNA libraries carrying sample barcodes and UMIs. TCRdb used MiXCR to reprocess the 5' RACE reads, holding one entry per CDR3 protein. The sample has about 390,000 distinct CDR3 sequences, about a sixth seen once. This sample stems from a study of T-cell memory formation after mild COVID-19. Study background: The study found TCR clusters largely donor specific.

The study, taken as a whole, reports: Day 15 to 85 contracting clones showed balanced CD4/CD8; later expanders leaned CD4+. The finding that pre-infection memory included some responding clones suggested that cross-reactive memory joined.

This TCR was recovered from a young man who had mild COVID-19 (a few samples of this study predate the infection). Cell type and time point are not known. The V gene is TRBV19, the J gene TRBJ2-6; D gene uncertain. The sequenced sample was PBMCs or a T cell subset sorted from them (not recorded which). DNA for the CDR3: TGTGCCAGTAGTCTGTCTACGCCCTGGGCCAACGTCCTGACTTTC. Translation gives CASSLSTPWANVLTF.